This T cell receptor beta chain comes out of a study of early stage breast cancer tumors. Overall study results and limits: Enriched TCRB sequences shared across patients were mostly commonly generated sequences. Chain pairing and CD4, CD8 or FOXP3 expression were not captured.

This CDR3 has 15 amino acids. Trimming shortened V by 2 bases and J by 2 bases, and 13 bases separated the two germline ends. The germline CDR1 and CDR2 sequences are SGHKS and YYEKEE (reference sequence). Assay: immunoSEQ multiplex PCR; the TCRdb copy retains only in-frame clones and omits some. The sample carries 60,000 to 75,000 clones, approximately 80% recorded once. As to this clone: Its antigen is as yet unknown.

The V and J genes are TRBV5-5 and TRBJ2-5; TRBD1 might be the D (5 bases). The TCR originated in a person in their 40s with breast cancer. The sequencing sample was made of blood. This CDR3 is CASSLVGRTQETQYF. Here the CDR3 DNA reads TGTGCCAGCAGCTTAGTTGGACGGACACAAGAGACCCAGTACTTC.